Listed here are 24 T cell receptor beta chains from one sample, sequenced in a study of cytomegalovirus exposure and HLA in healthy donors. Primers: 60 Vbeta forward and 13 Jbeta reverse. Clones were sequenced by immunoSEQ multiplex PCR, and TCRdb holds only the in-frame ones, with some missing. The top ten hold 2.5% to 3.5% of the sample, which has some 200,000 clones, around 86% seen once. The material sequenced was PBMCs. These receptors were obtained from a woman aged 40-49 years in good health and CMV-seronegative.

The chain couples TRBV30 to TRBJ2-3, with a tentative D call TRBD2 (5 bases). The germline gives CDR1 GTSNPN, CDR2 SVGIG (reference sequence). This CDR3 comprises 14 residues. The ends were cut back, 1 base at V and 2 bases at J, with 10 bases in the middle. Here the CDR3 DNA reads TGTGCCTGGAGTGACCCCGGACTCACAGATACGCAGTATTTT. Translating gives CAWSDPGLTDTQYF.

J is TRBJ2-3 and V is TRBV18, with unresolved D. The germline V and J ends were trimmed by 7 bases and 2 bases, with 4 bases remaining between them. The CDR3 runs 11 residues. The germline gives CDR1 KGHSH, CDR2 LQKENI. CDR3 residues: CASFVTDTQYF. The CDR3 nucleotides read TGTGCCAGCTTCGTCACAGATACGCAGTATTTT.

A few counts support this clone. The chain couples TRBV10-1 to TRBJ2-7, with 8 bases aligning to TRBD1. V was pared by 4 bases and J by 5 bases, with 10 bases of the junction left unmatched. Germline CDR1 and CDR2: WNHNN and SYGVQD (reference sequence). This CDR3 spans 15 amino acids. CDR3 sequence (DNA): TGCGCCAGCAGTGCGCCAGACAGGGGAACGAACGAGCAGTACTTC. It is translated as CASSAPDRGTNEQYF.

The chain uses TRBV6-1 and TRBJ2-5; TRBD1 agrees at 7 bases. TRBJ2-7 explains the end of the DNA better; the J call may be wrong. Germline CDR1 is MNHNS and CDR2 is SASEGT. The CDR3 is 14 amino acids. The CDR3 DNA sequence: TGTGCCAGCAGGTTAACGGGACAGTCCTACGAGCAGTACTTC. Translation gives CASRLTGQSYEQYF.

The chain links TRBV18 to TRBJ1-5; 7 bases line up with TRBD1. Germline-derived CDR1 and CDR2 are KGHSH and LQKENI. Losses at the gene ends were 4 bases for V and 4 bases for J; bases not matched to a gene: 7. The CDR3 is made up of 15 amino acids. As DNA, the CDR3 is TGTGCCAGCTCACAGGGGGACAGCCAAAATCAGCCCCAGCATTTT. Its translation: CASSQGDSQNQPQHF.

The chain recombines TRBV10-3 with TRBJ1-5; 10 bases agree with TRBD1. This CDR3 region has 16 residues. The germline V gene has CDR1 ENHRY and CDR2 SYGVKD. The ends lost 3 bases at V and 3 bases at J; junction bases unmatched: 5. CDR3 bases: TGTGCCATCAGTGATTCCGGGACAGGGGACAATCAGCCCCAGCATTTT. Protein product: CAISDSGTGDNQPQHF.

The genes are TRBV7-6 and TRBJ2-7; 12 bases fit TRBD2. The length of the CDR3 is 15 residues. Germline values: CDR1 SGHVS, CDR2 FNYEAQ. V shed 4 bases and J 4 bases; nucleotides not matched to a gene: 5. CDR3: CASSSGLAGPYEQYF. CDR3 coding DNA: TGTGCCAGCAGCTCAGGACTAGCGGGACCTTACGAGCAGTACTTC.

V usage is TRBV10-1 and J usage is TRBJ1-2; the D gene is possibly TRBD1 (6 bases). V was shortened by 5 bases and J by 2 bases, with 9 bases between the two germline ends. Germline CDR1 is WNHNN and CDR2 is SYGVQD (reference sequence). The CDR3 spans 13 residues. The CDR3 coding sequence is TGCGCCAGCAGTCGGACAGAAAACTATGGCTACACCTTC. As protein: CASSRTENYGYTF.

This clone turned up a few times. The rearrangement joins TRBV6-6 to TRBJ2-7, with TRBD2 identical over 11 bases. The length of the CDR3 is 14 residues. V lost 6 bases, J lost 6 bases, and 7 bases stayed unmatched. Germline loops: CDR1 MNHNY, CDR2 SVGAGI (reference sequence). The CDR3: CASRSSGRLGEQYF. For the CDR3, the DNA is TGTGCCAGCAGATCTAGCGGGAGGCTAGGCGAGCAGTACTTC.

The rearrangement uses TRBV9 and TRBJ2-7; D perhaps matches TRBD1 (6 bases). With 1 base removed from V and 0 bases from J, the gap between germline ends came to 11 bases. Germline assignment: CDR1 SGDLS and CDR2 YYNGEE. The CDR3 is made up of 15 amino acids. CDR3 amino acids: CASSVRPGHSYEQYF. In nucleotides, the CDR3 is TGTGCCAGCAGCGTACGACCGGGACACTCCTACGAGCAGTACTTC.

The chain employs TRBV4-1 and TRBJ2-1, with 9 nucleotides matching TRBD2. The CDR3 extends over 17 amino acids. Germline CDR1 MGHRA, CDR2 YSYEKL. V shed 1 base, J shed 7 bases, and the junction held 11 bases outside the gene matches. CDR3 DNA: TGCGCCAGCAGCCAAGCTCAGGAGGCTAGCGGGACGAATGAGCAGTTCTTC. It is translated as CASSQAQEASGTNEQFF.

This sequence joins TRBV30 and TRBJ2-7; 8 nucleotides line up with TRBD1. The CDR3 has 13 amino acids. The V segment lost 3 bases and the J segment 6 bases; nucleotides outside the gene matches: 7. Germline V gene sequence: CDR1 GTSNPN, CDR2 SVGIG (reference sequence). CDR3 sequence: CAWRGWTGSEQYF. DNA of the CDR3: TGTGCCTGGAGGGGCTGGACAGGGTCCGAGCAGTACTTC.

The CDR3 is CASQPGMRNTIYF. The CDR3, as DNA: TGTGCCAGCCAGCCGGGGATGCGGAACACCATATATTTT. The rearrangement uses TRBV6-1 and TRBJ1-3; D call uncertain. The CDR3 covers 13 residues. Trimming took off 8 bases at V and 7 bases at J, with 15 bases between the two ends. Germline V gives CDR1 MNHNS, CDR2 SASEGT.

This clone has just one count. The chain combines TRBV5-6 with TRBJ2-7; D not certain. The CDR3 totals 16 residues. Trimming took off 3 bases at V and 1 base at J, with 17 bases between the two ends. CDR1 and CDR2 from the germline V gene are SGHDT and YYEEEE. The CDR3 bases are TGTGCCAGCAGCTCCCGCGGCGGTATCTTTTCCTACGAGCAGTACTTC. It translates to CASSSRGGIFSYEQYF.

The DNA of the CDR3 is TGTGCCAGCAGCGGAGGACTAGCGGGAGTTGGGAATGAGCAGTTCTTC. It is translated as CASSGGLAGVGNEQFF. This chain uses TRBV9 with TRBJ2-1; 13 bases are shared with TRBD2. V shed 3 bases and J 7 bases; nucleotides not matched to a gene: 7. Germline-derived CDR1 and CDR2 are SGDLS and YYNGEE. CDR3 length: 16 amino acids.

The gene calls are TRBV4-2 and TRBJ2-7; 9 nucleotides match TRBD2. V lost 1 base to trimming and J lost 2 bases; unmatched junction nucleotides: 9. Germline values: CDR1 LGHNA, CDR2 YNFKEQ. The CDR3 runs 17 residues. For the CDR3, the DNA is TGTGCCAGCAGCCAAGGGGCTCCGGCTAGCGGGACCTACGAGCAGTACTTC. Its protein product is CASSQGAPASGTYEQYF.

The chain links TRBV18 to TRBJ1-1, with 9 bases matching TRBD1. The CDR3 is made up of 17 amino acids. In germline, CDR1 is KGHSH, CDR2 LQKENI. V gave up 0 bases and J gave up 6 bases; unmatched junction bases: 11. Here the CDR3 reads CASSPPAGQGRWPEAFF. Written as DNA, the CDR3 is TGTGCCAGCTCACCACCGGCGGGACAGGGCCGATGGCCTGAAGCTTTCTTT.

The chain recombines TRBV6-5 with TRBJ1-6, with TRBD1 matching 10 bases. The CDR3 loop spans 15 amino acids. The ends lost 2 bases at V and 8 bases at J; junction bases unmatched: 3. Germline V CDR1 and CDR2: MNHEY, SVGAGI. CDR3 residues: CASSYGDRGDSPLHF. The DNA of the CDR3 is TGTGCCAGCAGTTACGGGGACAGGGGCGATTCACCCCTCCACTTT.

The rearrangement uses TRBV5-1 and TRBJ1-3; D is possibly TRBD1 (5 bases). V lost 5 bases, J lost 2 bases, and 14 bases lay in between. The CDR3 is 15 amino acids. Germline V lookup: CDR1 SGHRS, CDR2 YFSETQ. CDR3: CASRPMEGAGNTIYF. The CDR3 DNA is TGCGCCAGCAGGCCCATGGAAGGGGCTGGAAACACCATATATTTT.

Only one count was recorded for this clone. DNA of the CDR3: TGTGCCAGCAGTATAATAGATACGCAGTATTTT. Its translation: CASSIIDTQYF. This rearrangement joins TRBV14 to TRBJ2-3; D gene uncertain. V was pared by 6 bases and J by 5 bases, with 6 bases between. Germline V gene sequence: CDR1 SGHDN, CDR2 FVKESK. The CDR3 is 11 amino acids. Full variable domain (missing parts from reference TRBV14 and TRBJ2-3): EAGVTQFPSHSVIEKGQTVTLRCDPISGHDNLYWYRRVMGKEIKFLLHFVKESKQDESGMPNNRFLAERTGGTYSTLKVQPAELEDSGVYFCASSIIDTQYFGPGTRLTVL.

The table lists this clone with a few counts. This rearrangement joins TRBV6-6 to TRBJ1-2; TRBD1 matches at 7 bases. CDR3 size: 15 residues. With V trimmed by 6 bases and J by 3 bases, 10 bases remained unmatched. Germline V gene sequence: CDR1 MNHNY, CDR2 SVGAGI (reference sequence). CDR3: CASRPSLGGDYGYTF. Written as DNA, the CDR3 is TGTGCCAGCAGGCCCTCCTTAGGGGGCGACTATGGCTACACCTTC.

The chain links TRBV7-3 to TRBJ2-2, with 8 bases matching TRBD2. CDR1 and CDR2 from the germline V gene are SGHTA and FQGTGA. J gave up 2 bases and V 4 bases, and 6 bases lay outside the gene matches. The CDR3 has 16 residues. The CDR3 reads CASSSTGTRNTGELFF. The CDR3 DNA reads TGTGCCAGCAGCTCCACCGGGACTAGAAACACCGGGGAGCTGTTTTTT. The full variable domain, in which reference TRBV7-3 and TRBJ2-2 provide the parts outside the CDR3, is GAGVSQTPSNKVTEKGKYVELRCDPISGHTALYWYRQSLGQGPEFLIYFQGTGAADDSGLPNDRFFAVRPEGSVSTLKIQRTERGDSAVYLCASSSTGTRNTGELFFGEGSRLTVL.

The chain uses TRBV7-9 and TRBJ2-6, with TRBD1 identical over 7 bases. Germline lookup yields CDR1 SEHNR and CDR2 FQNEAQ (reference sequence). Trimming took 5 bases from V and 1 from J; bases not matched to a gene: 11. CDR3 length: 18 residues. CDR3 protein: CASSPTGVPSSGANVLTF. The DNA for the CDR3 is TGTGCCAGCAGCCCTACAGGGGTCCCCTCTTCTGGGGCCAACGTCCTGACTTTC.

This clone has more than one count but fewer than ten. This sequence joins TRBV5-8 and TRBJ2-7; 8 bases are a match to TRBD2. Trimming removed 5 bases from V and 6 bases from J; junction bases left unmatched: 13. This CDR3 region has 15 residues. The germline V gene has CDR1 SGHTS and CDR2 YDEGEE. CDR3 sequence: CASSTYLAGHREQYF. The CDR3 nucleotides read TGTGCCAGCAGTACATACTTAGCGGGGCACCGCGAGCAGTACTTC.